This T cell receptor beta chain appears in the sequencing data of a study of spatial heterogeneity in lung cancer. At the level of the study: Strongly correlated with TCR transcript counts in tumor regions was a T cell module score, which was a transcriptional module score calculated from matched bulk RNA-seq. Study results and limitations: Tumoral mutation counts were tracked by counts of expanded intratumoral alpha and beta TCRs.

Note on this clonotype: Antigen specificity is unknown. This beta chain is off target for a library built for alpha chains, so its abundance means little.

V shed 3 bases and J shed 3 bases, with 12 bases lying between them. CDR3 length: 14 amino acids. Time point defined: sample taken at primary tumor resection. The authors sequenced whole RNA from tumor, nontumor lung or frozen PBMC without sorting. TCRdb reprocessed the 5' RACE reads via MiXCR and lists one record per CDR3 protein. Of more than 1,000 distinct CDR3 sequences in the sample, around 13% are singletons; the top ten hold more than 15%. The chain joins TRBV7-1 to TRBJ2-7, with a possible D match to TRBD2 (6 bases). TRBV7-1 is marked as an open reading frame, function uncertain. Sequencing used lung tumor tissue, obtained at surgery. This TCR derives from a male donor with early-stage non-small cell lung cancer. The CDR3 coding sequence is TGTGCCAGCAGCTCCCGGGGCGGGGTCTACGAGCAGTACTTC. Translated: CASSSRGGVYEQYF.